These 26 T cell receptor beta chains originate from one sample sequenced in a study of T cell repertoires in cytomegalovirus infection (dated by TCRdb to between 2019 and 2020). Sequenced on an Illumina HiSeq 1500. TCRdb itself trimmed the public reads at Q25 with fastp, ran MiXCR and retained productive beta chains. Merged by CDR3 protein, the rows form single entries marked with the most common genes and DNA. This sample holds roughly 640,000 distinct CDR3 sequences; less than 25% were observed only once. Less than 9.5% of the sample rests with the top ten. Specimen: CD8+ T cells from PBMCs. Receptors originate from a human donor in good health (CMV status not recorded). Some clones in this sample may be carry-over from other donors' samples.

The chain has TRBV6-2 or TRBV6-3 and TRBJ2-1, with D perhaps assigned TRBD1 or TRBD2 (5 bases each). Trimming took off 0 bases at V and 7 bases at J, with 16 bases between the two ends. The CDR3 contains 16 residues. Germline V gene sequence: CDR1 MNHEY, CDR2 SVGEGT. CDR3 DNA: TGTGCCAGCAGTTACTCGATTGGGGGATCGCGTAATGAGCAGTTCTTC. It yields the protein CASSYSIGGSRNEQFF.

Worth noting for this clonotype: A junction boundary mismatches the germline segment, possibly from a read error. V usage is TRBV11-3 and J usage is TRBJ2-2; D is perhaps TRBD2 (5 bases). Germline lookup yields CDR1 SGHNT and CDR2 YENEEA. This CDR3 is built from 16 residues. The CDR3 DNA follows: TGTGTCAGCAGCACACGGGAATCGGGGTGGACCGGGGAGCTGTTTTTT. Translated: CVSSTRESGWTGELFF.

The chain has TRBV10-1 and TRBJ2-1, with no clear D. The CDR3 has 12 amino acids. Germline-derived CDR1 and CDR2 are WNHNN and SYGVQD (reference sequence). V gave up 5 bases and J gave up 9 bases, with 11 bases separating them. CDR3 loop: CASSINVGEQFF. Here the CDR3 DNA reads TGCGCCAGCAGTATCAACGTGGGTGAGCAGTTCTTC.

About this clonotype: A much larger clone sits a single nucleotide away, making a read error possible. The rearrangement joins TRBV6-5 to TRBJ1-1; D unresolved. The CDR3 spans 10 residues. Germline CDR1 reads MNHEY; CDR2 reads SVGAGI. The CDR3 nucleotides read TGTGCCAGCAGTGAAGCTTTGACTTGCTTT. It yields the protein CASSEALTCF.

The DNA of the CDR3 is TGTGCCAGTAGTATTGCCCTTACCTACAATGAGCAGTTCTTC. Translation gives CASSIALTYNEQFF. V and J are TRBV19 and TRBJ2-1, with D uncertain. The CDR3 is made up of 14 amino acids. Trimming took 3 bases from V and 2 from J, leaving 8 bases between them. Per germline, CDR1 LNHDA and CDR2 SQIVND (reference sequence).

The chain carries TRBV6-2 or TRBV6-3 and TRBJ2-1, with D perhaps matching TRBD1 (6 bases). This CDR3 has 14 amino acids. Deletions cut 6 bases from V and 13 bases from J, with 22 bases between. The germline gives CDR1 MNHEY, CDR2 SVGEGT. The CDR3 nucleotides read TGTGCCAGCAGCCTCCTCCGGACAGTCAAGATTCAGTTCTTC. Protein: CASSLLRTVKIQFF.

The chain couples TRBV13 to TRBJ2-1; tentatively, D is TRBD1 or TRBD2 (5 bases each). The CDR3 has 17 residues. Per the germline V gene, CDR1 is PRHDT and CDR2 is FYEKMQ (reference sequence). V shed 5 bases and J shed 3 bases, with 20 bases lying between them. The CDR3: CASSHRGALQVYNEQFF. For the CDR3, the DNA is TGTGCCAGCAGCCATCGAGGGGCTTTGCAAGTCTACAATGAGCAGTTCTTC.

The gene calls are TRBV4-1 and TRBJ2-7; the D gene is possibly TRBD2 (6 bases). In germline, CDR1 is MGHRA, CDR2 YSYEKL. Trimming took off 1 base at V and 3 bases at J, with 16 bases between the two ends. The CDR3 length is 16 residues. DNA for the CDR3: TGCGCCAGCAGCCAAGTTAGACAAGGACTACGCTACGAGCAGTACTTC. This translates into CASSQVRQGLRYEQYF.

This chain joins TRBV14 and TRBJ2-1; TRBD2 agrees at 13 bases. This CDR3 is 16 amino acids long. The junction had 3 bases not matched to a gene; V was cut back by 0 bases and J by 7 bases. Germline-derived CDR1 and CDR2 are SGHDN and FVKESK. The chain's CDR3 is CASSQEGLAGPNEQFF. CDR3 nucleotides: TGTGCCAGCAGCCAAGAGGGACTAGCGGGGCCAAATGAGCAGTTCTTC.

The V gene is TRBV20-1, the J gene TRBJ2-3; 11 bases agree with TRBD2. The trim removed 3 bases at V and 3 bases at J, leaving 5 bases unmatched. Germline V CDR1 and CDR2: DFQATT, SNEGSKA (reference sequence). The CDR3 extends over 15 amino acids. The CDR3 coding sequence is TGCAGTGCTAGTACTAGCGGGGGTTGGACAGATACGCAGTATTTT. It specifies CSASTSGGWTDTQYF.

This sequence joins TRBV5-6 and TRBJ2-1; D call uncertain. The V gene's germline CDR1 is SGHDT and CDR2 YYEEEE. This CDR3 is built from 15 residues. The V end lost 2 bases, the J end lost 5 bases, and 14 bases lay between the germline ends. As DNA, the CDR3 is TGTGCCAGCAGCTTATTTGCCCCCACACACAATGAGCAGTTCTTC. Amino acid sequence: CASSLFAPTHNEQFF.

V is TRBV28 and J is TRBJ1-6; a possible D gene is TRBD1 (5 bases). This CDR3 spans 14 amino acids. Germline V gene sequence: CDR1 MDHEN, CDR2 SYDVKM. Trimming cost V 5 bases and J 7 bases, with 12 bases left between them. The DNA of the CDR3 is TGTGCCAGCAGTGTTGACAGTTACAATTCACCCCTCCACTTT. Translation: CASSVDSYNSPLHF.

This CDR3 reads CSVETGEKQETQYF. The CDR3 DNA reads as TGCAGCGTTGAAACGGGGGAGAAGCAAGAGACCCAGTACTTC. The chain joins TRBV29-1 to TRBJ2-5, with D possibly TRBD2 on 6 matching bases. Per germline, CDR1 SQVTM and CDR2 ANQGSEA. This CDR3 is built from 14 residues. V was trimmed by 2 bases and J by 2 bases, leaving 12 bases between them.

The chain couples TRBV20-1 to TRBJ2-3, with 9 bases identical to TRBD2. The CDR3 runs 13 residues. From germline, CDR1 is DFQATT and CDR2 SNEGSKA (reference sequence). The CDR3 DNA sequence: TGCAGCTTACTAGCGGGCGCATTAGATACGCAGTATTTT. Amino acids: CSLLAGALDTQYF.

The table lists this clonotype with a few counts. The CDR3 region has the DNA TGTGCCAGCAGACACCACGTAGCGGGGGAATATGCAGATACGCAGTATTTT. Protein product: CASRHHVAGEYADTQYF. This chain links TRBV6-6 with TRBJ2-3, with 9 bases fitting TRBD2. The junction had 14 bases not matched to a gene; V was cut back by 6 bases and J by 4 bases. The CDR3 extends over 17 amino acids. The germline gives CDR1 MNHNY, CDR2 SVGAGI (reference sequence).

This clonotype was detected many times. The chain joins TRBV7-9 to TRBJ1-4, with a tentative D call TRBD1 (6 bases). Trimming took off 4 bases at V and 15 bases at J, with 27 bases between the two ends. The CDR3 spans 16 residues. Germline CDR1 SEHNR, CDR2 FQNEAQ (reference sequence). The CDR3 nucleotides are TGTGCCAGCAGCTCACCTTCCCGGGACTTCGATGAGGGGGTGTTTTTT. This encodes CASSSPSRDFDEGVFF.

The CDR3 spells CASSPDNALREQYF. The CDR3 DNA follows: TGTGCCAGCAGCCCCGACAACGCCCTCCGGGAGCAGTACTTC. The chain recombines TRBV7-9 with TRBJ2-7; D unresolved. Trimming removed 5 bases at V and 7 bases at J, with 18 bases between. Looked up from germline, CDR1 is SEHNR and CDR2 is FQNEAQ (reference sequence). The CDR3 contains 14 residues.

This clonotype turned up a few times. The rearrangement links TRBV7-9 to TRBJ2-2; TRBD1 aligns across 8 bases. The germline V gene has CDR1 SEHNR and CDR2 FQNEAQ (reference sequence). The CDR3 is 17 residues long. V lost 5 bases, J lost 3 bases, and 11 bases stayed unmatched. The CDR3 DNA is TGTGCCAGCAGCACCCAATACAAGGACAGGGACACCGGGGAGCTGTTTTTT. This translates into CASSTQYKDRDTGELFF.

This clonotype was counted between two and nine times. The chain recombines TRBV6-6 with TRBJ1-2, with TRBD1 matching 11 bases. J was trimmed by 3 bases and V by 7 bases; bases with no gene match: 7. The CDR3 sequence is 15 residues long. Germline CDR1 reads MNHNY; CDR2 reads SVGAGI (reference sequence). The DNA of the CDR3 is TGTGCCAGCACCAACGGGGACAGGGGGGACTATGGCTACACCTTC. Its protein product is CASTNGDRGDYGYTF.

This clonotype occurred a few times. This chain connects TRBV28 to TRBJ2-5; 10 nucleotides line up with TRBD1. The CDR3 sequence is 16 residues long. Trimming cost V 6 bases and J 2 bases; bases outside gene matches: 9. CDR1 is MDHEN and CDR2 is SYDVKM in the germline V gene. The CDR3 loop is CASRHRDRGFQETQYF. DNA of the CDR3: TGTGCCAGCAGACACCGGGACAGGGGCTTTCAAGAGACCCAGTACTTC.

This clonotype was counted ten times or more. The chain recombines TRBV27 with TRBJ2-1, with D perhaps being TRBD1 or TRBD2 (5 bases each). Germline lookup yields CDR1 MNHEY and CDR2 SMNVEV (reference sequence). The V and J ends lost 6 bases and 5 bases respectively, with 14 bases between them. This CDR3 is 14 amino acids long. The CDR3 loop reads CASRPPGPHNEQFF. The CDR3 DNA sequence: TGTGCCAGCAGACCCCCGGGACCCCACAATGAGCAGTTCTTC.

The sample holds one count of this clonotype. This sequence may be a read error, since a much larger clone differs from it by one base. This chain joins TRBV7-9 and TRBJ2-7; the D is unclear. This CDR3 is built from 11 residues. Looked up from germline, CDR1 is SEHNR and CDR2 is FQNEAQ (reference sequence). This chain's CDR3 is CASSLFQVADF. In nucleotides, the CDR3 is TGTGCCAGCAGCTTATTCCAGGTGGCGGACTTC. The entire variable domain, with the rest obtained from reference TRBV7-9 and TRBJ2-7, is as follows: DTGVSQNPRHKITKRGQNVTFRCDPISEHNRLYWYRQTLGQGPEFLTYFQNEAQLEKSRLLSDRFSAERPKGSFSTLEIQRTEQGDSAMYLCASSLFQVADFGPGTRLTVT.

The table lists this clonotype with many counts. The V call is TRBV28, the J call TRBJ1-1; a possible D gene is TRBD1 (5 bases). Trimming took off 2 bases at V and 1 base at J, with 11 bases between the two ends. This CDR3 spans 15 amino acids. Germline lookup yields CDR1 MDHEN and CDR2 SYDVKM. The CDR3 sequence is CASSLETDKNTEAFF. Here the CDR3 DNA reads TGTGCCAGCAGTTTAGAGACAGATAAGAACACTGAAGCTTTCTTT.

This clonotype showed up many times. The chain carries TRBV7-2 and TRBJ1-1; D unclear. Germline values: CDR1 SGHTA, CDR2 FQGNSA. V dropped 3 bases and J dropped 2 bases, with 13 bases sitting between them. There are 15 residues in the CDR3. The CDR3 coding sequence is TGTGCCAGCAGCTTCCGGGCGGCGGGCAACACTGAAGCTTTCTTT. Amino acid sequence: CASSFRAAGNTEAFF.

This clonotype was recorded once. V gene TRBV27 combines with J gene TRBJ2-1; possible D gene TRBD2, 5 bases. CDR1 is MNHEY, CDR2 SMNVEV, per germline (reference sequence). The germline V and J ends were trimmed by 2 bases and 1 base, with 12 bases remaining between them. The CDR3 runs to 16 residues. The CDR3: CASSLIGVGSYNEQFF. CDR3 nucleotide sequence: TGTGCCAGCAGTTTAATCGGGGTTGGGTCCTACAATGAGCAGTTCTTC.

The chain couples TRBV27 to TRBJ1-1; 7 bases map to TRBD1. The length of the CDR3 is 15 residues. Germline V gene sequence: CDR1 MNHEY, CDR2 SMNVEV (reference sequence). The trim removed 10 bases at V and 5 bases at J, leaving 16 bases unmatched. This CDR3 is CANSLQTGPWTEAFF. CDR3 DNA: TGTGCCAACAGCCTCCAGACAGGGCCGTGGACTGAAGCTTTCTTT.